This T cell receptor beta chain was obtained from a study of T cell repertoires in cytomegalovirus infection. This clonotype was detected ten times or more. TCRdb reprocessed the reads with MiXCR, giving one entry per CDR3 protein. The sample contains about 300,000 distinct CDR3 sequences, roughly a tenth of which appear only once. Per the germline V gene, CDR1 is DFQATT and CDR2 is SNEGSKA (reference sequence). The length of the CDR3 is 14 residues. Trimming removed 3 bases from V and 7 bases from J, with 18 bases in between. The V gene is TRBV20-1, the J gene TRBJ1-2; D is ambiguous. The sequencing input was PBMCs. This receptor was taken from a human donor in good health (CMV status not recorded). Some clones in this sample may be carry-over from other donors' samples. The CDR3 loop is CSASEDGIRRGYTF. For the CDR3, the DNA is TGCAGTGCTAGCGAGGACGGGATACGACGTGGCTACACCTTC.